This TCR beta chain derives from a study of OX40 agonist ivuxolimab in advanced cancers. A note on this clone: Its antigen is still unknown.

CDR3 length: 13 residues. Germline-derived CDR1 and CDR2 are LNHDA and SQIVND (reference sequence). Trimming cost V 4 bases and J 0 bases, with 6 bases left between them. The repertoire was sequenced with immunoSEQ multiplex PCR; TCRdb's copy has only in-frame clones and lacks some. The table shows roughly 59,000 clones, with about 91% occurring only once. The study's findings and limits: Among the lowest peripheral clonal expansion occurred in 0.1-3.0 mg/kg partial responders.

This TCR was sampled from an adult with an advanced solid tumor such as melanoma, head and neck, liver or kidney cancer. The input for sequencing was CD4+ or CD8+ T cells sorted from blood, taken in a trial of the OX40 agonist ivuxolimab. V gene TRBV19 combines with J gene TRBJ1-1; D is undetermined. CDR3 residues: CASSNGMNTEAFF. As DNA, the CDR3 is TGTGCCAGTAGTAATGGGATGAACACTGAAGCTTTCTTT.